These T cell receptor beta chains were read from a single sample in a study of blood T cell repertoires in COVID-19. TCRdb keeps only in-frame clones here, not all; method: immunoSEQ multiplex PCR. Of about 160,000 clones in the sample, 80% were seen once. Sequenced input: PBMCs or T cells enriched from blood (not recorded which). Source of these receptors: a woman aged 60-75 years who had recovered from COVID-19. The conserved cysteine and the conserved F or W are not part of the CDR3 here. Each record gives: J gene, V gene, CDR3 protein.

TRBJ2-3,TRBV5-6,ASSQKGLAGGYTDTQY
TRBJ2-7,TRBV4-2,ASSQLSQDNYEQY
TRBJ1-1,TRBV4-1,ASSQTLGVNTEAF
TRBJ2-2,TRBV24-1,ATSEEGGPNTGELF
TRBJ1-2,TRBV25-1,ASSVTGGVTNYGYT
TRBJ1-1,TRBV18,ASSPSGETEAF
TRBJ1-3,TRBV19,ASSKTAYSGNTIY
TRBJ1-1,TRBV30,AWIIRVNTEAF
TRBJ2-7,TRBV4-1,ASSQGWGTTLEQY
TRBJ1-1,TRBV3-1/TRBV3-2,ASSQDVRGFTEAF
TRBJ2-1,TRBV4-1,ASSQPGTESSYNEQF
TRBJ2-3,TRBV7-2,ASSPSLSGGARDTQY
TRBJ1-1,TRBV19,ASSIDLGGREANTEAF
TRBJ1-1,TRBV5-4,ASSSETDNTEAF
TRBJ1-6,TRBV5-5,ASSFVQGNSPLH
TRBJ1-1,TRBV5-6,ASSPGTGGWSTEAF
TRBJ2-7,TRBV5-1,ASSLALAGAYEQY
TRBJ2-2,TRBV29-1,SVEGAVNTGELF